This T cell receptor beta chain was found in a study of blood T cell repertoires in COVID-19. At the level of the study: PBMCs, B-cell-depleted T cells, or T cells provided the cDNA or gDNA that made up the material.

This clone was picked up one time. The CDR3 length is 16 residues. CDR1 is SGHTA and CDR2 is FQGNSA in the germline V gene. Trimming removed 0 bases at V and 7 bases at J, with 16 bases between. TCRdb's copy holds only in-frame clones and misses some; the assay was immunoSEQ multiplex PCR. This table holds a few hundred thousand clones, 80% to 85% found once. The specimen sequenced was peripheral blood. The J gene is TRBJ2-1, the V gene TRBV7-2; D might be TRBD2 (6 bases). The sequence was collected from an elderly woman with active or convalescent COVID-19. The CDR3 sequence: CASSLAGGRIGNEQFF. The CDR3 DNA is TGTGCCAGCAGCTTAGCCGGTGGGAGGATAGGAAATGAGCAGTTCTTC.